This record concerns one T cell receptor beta chain sequence. Its cognate antigen is unknown. This sample stems from a study of cytomegalovirus exposure and HLA in healthy donors. The study, taken as a whole, reports: Later work associated fewer than 20,000 TCR beta sequences with HLA alleles at 0.05 false discovery rate. CMV serostatus was the only recorded immune exposure for donors. A prior analysis recorded that most TCR beta V segments were productive about 87% or about 30% of the time. From TCR beta sequences, most subjects' HLA-A and HLA-B alleles were reportedly predicted accurately.

PCR primers comprised 60 Vbeta and 13 Jbeta primers. This table comes from immunoSEQ multiplex PCR, and its TCRdb copy is limited to in-frame clones, with some not included. This table has under 150,000 clones, 82% appearing once. The specimen was PBMCs. The clonotype originates from a boy between 10 and 17 years old in good health and CMV-seronegative.

The CDR3 coding sequence is TGTGCCAGCAGTGCTGGGACAGGCGATGAAGCTTTCTTT. As protein: CASSAGTGDEAFF. The V and J genes are TRBV2 and TRBJ1-1; 8 bases are a match to TRBD1. The germline gives CDR1 SNHLY, CDR2 FYNNEI. CDR3 length equals 13 residues. The V gene end was trimmed by 4 bases and the J gene end by 7 bases; junction bases not matched to a gene: 5.